This T cell receptor beta chain stems from a study of identical twins. TCRdb reprocessed the 5' RACE reads with MiXCR, giving one entry per CDR3 protein. The table lists 640,000 or so distinct CDR3 sequences, roughly 6.2% of them singletons. V lost 5 bases and J lost 6; bases outside the gene matches: 10. This CDR3 region has 17 residues. Germline CDR1 SGHAT, CDR2 FQNNGV. Findings and caveats of the study: The abundant beta clonotypes from cord blood had fewer insertions, and memory repertoires had none of this. Out-of-frame sharing of TCR alpha in monozygotic twins was underestimated by models. Cross-sectional statistical analysis, not tracking of the same donors, underpinned the conclusions.

This clonotype has at least ten counts. The antigen is not known. Input material: naive T cells sorted from blood. This chain links TRBV11-2 with TRBJ2-2; 12 bases map to TRBD2. The receptor comes from a young man in good health. Here the CDR3 reads CASSPRGTSGLAGELFF. The CDR3, as DNA: TGTGCCAGCAGCCCACGGGGGACTAGCGGGTTGGCCGGGGAGCTGTTTTTT.